The T cell receptor (beta chain) described here comes from a study of cytomegalovirus exposure and HLA in healthy donors. Trimming took off 0 bases at V and 3 bases at J, with 11 bases between the two ends. The CDR3 contains 16 residues. From germline, CDR1 is LGHNA and CDR2 YNFKEQ. Primers: 60 Vbeta forward and 13 Jbeta reverse. Generated by immunoSEQ multiplex PCR, the TCRdb table keeps only in-frame clones and is missing some. The data show 250,000 to 350,000 clones, about nine tenths seen once. Sequenced input: PBMCs. The chain couples TRBV4-2 to TRBJ2-2; D is possibly TRBD1 (7 bases). The receptor's source is a man aged 35 to 55 in good health and CMV-seropositive. The CDR3 loop is CASSQEARGDTGELFF. CDR3 bases: TGTGCCAGCAGCCAAGAGGCCAGGGGGGACACCGGGGAGCTGTTTTTT.